Below, 30 T cell receptor beta chains from the same sample are listed, as sequenced in a study of T cells in Graves' hyperthyroidism and ophthalmopathy. RNA transcripts yielded amplified TCR beta CDR3 regions. TCR CDR3 regions were first amplified by RT-PCR with HTBI primers. MiXCR was run by TCRdb on the multiplex PCR reads, yielding one entry per CDR3 protein. The data hold hundreds of thousands of distinct CDR3 sequences, with approximately 14% observed a single time. Material for sequencing was blood. Receptors were obtained from a woman aged 18-29 years with Graves' hyperthyroidism that later progressed to Graves' ophthalmopathy.

CDR3 residues: CASGQGGFYNEQFF. CDR3 sequence (DNA): TGTGCTAGTGGGCAAGGGGGTTTCTACAATGAGCAGTTCTTC. V and J are TRBV12-5 and TRBJ2-1, with D tentatively TRBD1 (6 bases). V was clipped by 6 bases and J by 3 bases, with 12 bases between them. The germline gives CDR1 LGHNT, CDR2 FRNRAP. This CDR3 has 14 amino acids.

This clonotype was found many times. The chain is built from TRBV7-2 and TRBJ2-1; TRBD2 aligns across 11 bases. Trimming at V came to 2 bases and at J to 10 bases, leaving 4 bases not matched to a gene. This CDR3 is 14 amino acids long. Germline V gives CDR1 SGHTA, CDR2 FQGNSA. The CDR3 DNA is TGTGCCAGCAGCTTACCAGCTAGCGGGGGGGAGCAGTTCTTC. Amino acid sequence: CASSLPASGGEQFF. The full variable domain, with the rest looked up from reference TRBV7-2 and TRBJ2-1, is GAGVSQSPSNKVTEKGKDVELRCDPISGHTALYWYRQSLGQGLEFLIYFQGNSAPDKSGLPSDRFSAERTGGSVSTLTIQRTQQEDSAVYLCASSLPASGGEQFFGPGTRLTVL.

The rearrangement joins TRBV3-1 to TRBJ1-2; possible D gene TRBD1, 5 bases. Germline CDR1 reads LGHDT; CDR2 reads YNNKEL (reference sequence). CDR3 length equals 13 residues. V lost 2 bases, J lost 6 bases, and 10 bases lay in between. The CDR3 DNA is TGTGCCAGCAGCCAACAGGGCAACCATGGCTACACCTTC. This codes for CASSQQGNHGYTF.

Ten or more counts support this clonotype. This rearrangement joins TRBV5-1 to TRBJ1-6; 7 bases fit TRBD1. CDR1 and CDR2 (germline): SGHRS, YFSETQ. The CDR3 has 15 amino acids. V dropped 0 bases and J dropped 7; count of bases not matched to a gene: 4. The CDR3 DNA reads TGCGCCAGCAGCTTGGAACAGGGGCGAAATTCACCCCTCCACTTT. Amino acids: CASSLEQGRNSPLHF.

This clonotype was seen more than once but under ten times. The chain uses TRBV29-1 and TRBJ1-5; 8 nucleotides match TRBD1. The V and J ends lost 5 bases and 5 bases, in that order; junction bases with no gene match: 8. Germline loops: CDR1 SQVTM, CDR2 ANQGSEA. This CDR3 is 14 amino acids long. CDR3 sequence: CSVYTQGADQPQHF. DNA for the CDR3: TGCAGCGTTTATACCCAGGGGGCCGATCAGCCCCAGCATTTT. Filled out from reference TRBV29-1 and TRBJ1-5, the complete variable domain reads SAVISQKPSRDICQRGTSLTIQCQVDSQVTMMFWYRQQPGQSLTLIATANQGSEATYESGFVIDKFPISRPNLTFSTLTVSNMSPEDSSIYLCSVYTQGADQPQHFGDGTRLSIL.

This clonotype has just a few counts. This chain joins TRBV28 and TRBJ2-1; 9 bases map to TRBD2. The V gene's germline CDR1 is MDHEN and CDR2 SYDVKM. The junction had 6 bases not matched to a gene; V was cut back by 2 bases and J by 7 bases. The length of the CDR3 is 15 residues. The CDR3 DNA follows: TGTGCCAGCAGTTTACGACTCGGACTAGCGAATGAGCAGTTCTTC. Its translation is CASSLRLGLANEQFF. Using reference TRBV28 and TRBJ2-1 for the parts outside the CDR3, the full variable domain is DVKVTQSSRYLVKRTGEKVFLECVQDMDHENMFWYRQDPGLGLRLIYFSYDVKMKEKGDIPEGYSVSREKKERFSLILESASTNQTSMYLCASSLRLGLANEQFFGPGTRLTVL.

This clonotype was picked up many times. The chain recombines TRBV28 with TRBJ2-3, with 8 positions matching TRBD2. Germline lookup yields CDR1 MDHEN and CDR2 SYDVKM. The V and J ends lost 3 bases and 3 bases, in that order; junction bases with no gene match: 8. This CDR3 region has 16 residues. CDR3 bases: TGTGCCAGCAGTTTGGGTTCGGCGGGAGGTACAGATACGCAGTATTTT. This codes for CASSLGSAGGTDTQYF.

This clonotype has at least ten counts. The junction departs from germline at one end; a sequencing error may be responsible. This chain uses TRBV5-1 with TRBJ2-1; tentatively, D is TRBD2 (6 bases). The germline V gene has CDR1 SGHRS and CDR2 YFSETQ. CDR3 length: 14 amino acids. The CDR3 here is CASSLGGSYNEQFF. The CDR3, as DNA: TGTGCCAGCAGCCTCGGGGGCTCCTACAATGAGCAGTTCTTC.

The CDR3 sequence is CASSYRGRTEAFF. Here the CDR3 DNA reads TGTGCCAGCAGTTATAGGGGGAGGACTGAAGCTTTCTTT. This chain connects TRBV6-1 to TRBJ1-1; D might be TRBD1 (6 bases). This CDR3 comprises 13 residues. V was cut by 5 bases and J by 5 bases, with 12 bases left in between. Germline V gives CDR1 MNHNS, CDR2 SASEGT.

This clonotype was seen ten or more times. This sequence joins TRBV6-1 and TRBJ2-1; TRBD1 might be the D (5 bases). The CDR3 consists of 13 residues. Trimming stripped 7 bases from V and 5 bases from J, with 12 bases between. Per germline, CDR1 MNHNS and CDR2 SASEGT. The CDR3 nucleotides read TGTGCCAGCAACGTAAGGGGCCACAATGAGCAGTTCTTC. It encodes CASNVRGHNEQFF.

This clonotype was counted ten times or more. The chain joins TRBV28 to TRBJ2-1, with 10 bases that match TRBD2. Germline V gene sequence: CDR1 MDHEN, CDR2 SYDVKM. The CDR3 has 17 residues. Trimming cost V 3 bases and J 2 bases; bases outside gene matches: 7. The CDR3 spells CASSFRASGSPYNEQFF. In DNA, the CDR3 is TGTGCCAGCAGTTTTAGGGCTAGCGGGAGCCCCTACAATGAGCAGTTCTTC.

This clonotype was observed at least ten times. The J gene is TRBJ1-1, the V gene TRBV10-3, with D possibly matching TRBD1 (6 bases). Germline V gives CDR1 ENHRY, CDR2 SYGVKD. Trimming left V 3 bases short and J 1 base short, with 12 bases between. This CDR3 is built from 15 residues. The CDR3 DNA is TGTGCCATCAGTGATTTGACAGGACAGAACACTGAAGCTTTCTTT. This translates into CAISDLTGQNTEAFF.

This clonotype came up many times. The J gene is TRBJ1-2, the V gene TRBV2; TRBD1 matches at 9 bases. Germline CDR1 and CDR2: SNHLY and FYNNEI. The CDR3 spans 14 residues. V lost 11 bases to trimming and J lost 8 bases; unmatched junction nucleotides: 15. CDR3 sequence: CARRWTGDLRGYTF. CDR3 sequence (DNA): TGTGCCCGCCGCTGGACAGGGGATTTGCGGGGCTACACCTTC. The whole variable domain, filled in from reference TRBV2 and TRBJ1-2, reads EPEVTQTPSHQVTQMGQEVILRCVPISNHLYFYWYRQILGQKVEFLVSFYNNEISEKSEIFDDQFSVERPDGSNFTLKIRSTKLEDSAMYFCARRWTGDLRGYTFGSGTRLTVV.

This clonotype was observed a few times. A read error is possible here, since a much larger clone lies one base away. This rearrangement joins TRBV3-1 to TRBJ2-1; D might be TRBD2 (6 bases). Germline V lookup: CDR1 LGHDT, CDR2 YNNKEL (reference sequence). V lost 4 bases to trimming and J lost 2 bases, with 21 bases between them. CDR3 length equals 18 residues. CDR3 in amino acids: CASSRLPSERSPYNEQFF. In DNA, the CDR3 is TGTGCCAGCAGCCGCCTCCCTAGCGAGAGATCCCCCTACAATGAGCAGTTCTTC.

This clonotype showed up many times. The J gene is TRBJ2-7, the V gene TRBV5-1; 7 positions agree with TRBD1. Germline loops: CDR1 SGHRS, CDR2 YFSETQ. V gave up 1 base and J gave up 2 bases; unmatched junction bases: 3. This CDR3 comprises 14 residues. In DNA form, the CDR3 reads TGCGCCAGCAGCTTGACCGGGACAGCCTACGAGCAGTACTTC. Its protein product is CASSLTGTAYEQYF.

This clonotype has a count of ten or more. The chain carries TRBV7-2 and TRBJ1-1; unclear D gene. Trimming removed 1 base from V and 8 bases from J, with 5 bases in between. Germline CDR1 and CDR2: SGHTA and FQGNSA. The CDR3 is made up of 11 amino acids. The CDR3 reads CASSLEAEAFF. The CDR3 nucleotides read TGTGCCAGCAGCTTAGAGGCGGAAGCTTTCTTT.

Worth noting for this clonotype: A much larger clone differs by one base, so this may be a read error. This chain uses TRBV5-1 with TRBJ2-7, with TRBD1 as a possible D gene (6 bases). Deletions cut 7 bases from V and 5 bases from J, with 19 bases between. Germline CDR1 reads SGHRS; CDR2 reads YFSETQ. The CDR3 spans 14 residues. The CDR3 loop is CASRSRSGADEQYF. The DNA for the CDR3 is TGCGCCAGCCGCTCCCGGTCAGGGGCGGACGAGCAGTACTTC.

This clonotype has ten or more counts. V usage is TRBV28 and J usage is TRBJ2-1; TRBD2 might be the D (5 bases). This CDR3 comprises 15 residues. Per germline, CDR1 MDHEN and CDR2 SYDVKM. V was pared by 3 bases and J by 5 bases, with 14 bases between. DNA for the CDR3: TGTGCCAGCAGTTTTACCCCGGACTGGGACAATGAGCAGTTCTTC. The encoded protein is CASSFTPDWDNEQFF. The whole variable domain, remainder taken from reference TRBV28 and TRBJ2-1, is DVKVTQSSRYLVKRTGEKVFLECVQDMDHENMFWYRQDPGLGLRLIYFSYDVKMKEKGDIPEGYSVSREKKERFSLILESASTNQTSMYLCASSFTPDWDNEQFFGPGTRLTVL.

This clonotype was seen many times. The rearrangement uses TRBV7-7 and TRBJ2-7; no firm D call. The CDR3 is 13 residues long. Trimming shortened V by 6 bases and J by 2 bases, and 11 bases separated the two germline ends. Germline CDR1 SSHAT, CDR2 FNYEAQ (reference sequence). CDR3 sequence: CASSLTTAYEQYF. In DNA form, the CDR3 reads TGTGCCAGCAGTTTAACCACCGCCTACGAGCAGTACTTC.

This clonotype was seen a few times. A much larger clone differs from this one at a single base, so this may be a read error. This chain joins TRBV27 and TRBJ2-7, with TRBD2 matching 8 bases. The CDR3 spans 20 residues. Trimming removed 2 bases from V and 2 bases from J; junction bases left unmatched: 20. The germline CDR1 and CDR2 sequences are MNHEY and SMNVEV (reference sequence). The CDR3 DNA reads as TGTGCCAGCAGTTTACGGCGTGGGGGGTTTCTAGCGGGTATCCCCTACGAGCAGTACTTC. Amino acid sequence: CASSLRRGGFLAGIPYEQYF.

A single count supports this clonotype. This chain joins TRBV5-4 and TRBJ2-3; 11 nucleotides line up with TRBD2. CDR1 and CDR2 (germline): SGHNT, YYREEE (reference sequence). After removal of 5 bases from V and 3 bases from J, the junction contained 8 bases not matched to a gene. The CDR3 runs to 16 residues. The CDR3 DNA is TGTGCCAGCAGACGATCCGGGACTAGCGGTACAGATACGCAGTATTTT. Protein: CASRRSGTSGTDTQYF. The variable domain in full, completed from reference TRBV5-4 and TRBJ2-3, reads ETGVTQSPTHLIKTRGQQVTLRCSSQSGHNTVSWYQQALGQGPQFIFQYYREEENGRGNFPPRFSGLQFPNYSSELNVNALELDDSALYLCASRRSGTSGTDTQYFGPGTRLTVL.

This clonotype has a count of ten or more. The chain links TRBV7-9 to TRBJ2-7; TRBD1 matches 9 bases. The CDR3 is 13 residues long. From germline, CDR1 is SEHNR and CDR2 FQNEAQ (reference sequence). V gave up 5 bases and J gave up 4 bases; unmatched junction bases: 3. The CDR3 DNA reads TGTGCCAGCAGCGGGGACAGGGTATACGAGCAGTACTTC. Translation gives CASSGDRVYEQYF. Combining the CDR3 with reference TRBV7-9 and TRBJ2-7 gives the whole variable domain DTGVSQNPRHKITKRGQNVTFRCDPISEHNRLYWYRQTLGQGPEFLTYFQNEAQLEKSRLLSDRFSAERPKGSFSTLEIQRTEQGDSAMYLCASSGDRVYEQYFGPGTRLTVT.

The CDR3 loop reads CASSAETGDYNEQFF. CDR3 sequence (DNA): TGTGCCAGCAGCGCCGAGACAGGGGACTACAATGAGCAGTTCTTC. The V call is TRBV9, the J call TRBJ2-1; 8 bases map to TRBD1. In germline, CDR1 is SGDLS, CDR2 YYNGEE. The junction had 5 bases not matched to a gene; V was cut back by 3 bases and J by 3 bases. The CDR3 spans 15 residues.

Concerning this clonotype itself: A much more abundant neighbour one base away suggests this may be a read error. The V call is TRBV6-1, the J call TRBJ2-7; 7 nucleotides agree with TRBD1. There are 14 residues in the CDR3. Germline CDR1 MNHNS, CDR2 SASEGT. The J segment lost 2 bases and the V segment lost 6 bases, leaving 7 bases of the junction unmatched. CDR3 residues: CASRKQGMAYEQYF. For the CDR3, the DNA is TGTGCCAGCAGGAAACAGGGGATGGCCTACGAGCAGTACTTC.

This clonotype was counted at least ten times. Its ends do not fully match the called genes, so a read error is possible. This sequence joins TRBV20-1 and TRBJ1-1; D uncertain. The CDR3 totals 14 residues. Looked up from germline, CDR1 is DFQATT and CDR2 is SNEGSKA (reference sequence). This chain's CDR3 is CSARGGRRVTEAFF. CDR3 DNA: TGCAGTGCCAGAGGCGGAAGGCGGGTCACTGAAGCTTTCTTT.

This chain connects TRBV4-1 to TRBJ2-1, with a tentative D call TRBD2 (5 bases). Trimming removed 3 bases at V and 0 bases at J, with 15 bases between. The V gene's germline CDR1 is MGHRA and CDR2 YSYEKL. The CDR3 sequence is 17 residues long. For the CDR3, the DNA is TGCGCCAGCAGCCATCCCGAGGGCCGCAGCTCCTACAATGAGCAGTTCTTC. It specifies CASSHPEGRSSYNEQFF.

This chain joins TRBV28 and TRBJ2-2; TRBD1 agrees at 7 bases. CDR3 length equals 15 residues. Germline-derived CDR1 and CDR2 are MDHEN and SYDVKM. V lost 2 bases, J lost 4 bases, and 4 bases stayed unmatched. The CDR3 region has the DNA TGTGCCAGCAGTTTAAGAGGGGGCGTCACCGGGGAGCTGTTTTTT. Translated: CASSLRGGVTGELFF.

The V call is TRBV6-2 or TRBV6-3, the J call TRBJ2-5; D possibly matches TRBD1 or TRBD2 (6 bases each). The length of the CDR3 is 14 residues. The V end was cut by 2 bases, the J end by 5 bases, with 12 bases between. The germline CDR1 and CDR2 sequences are MNHEY and SVGEGT. CDR3 sequence reads: CASSYMGGAETQYF. DNA for the CDR3: TGTGCCAGCAGTTACATGGGGGGCGCCGAGACCCAGTACTTC.

The rearrangement links TRBV28 to TRBJ2-7, with 8 bases aligning to TRBD1. With V trimmed by 1 base and J by 6 bases, 5 bases remained unmatched. Germline V gene sequence: CDR1 MDHEN, CDR2 SYDVKM. The CDR3 totals 14 residues. CDR3 in DNA: TGTGCCAGCAGTTTATCCGGACAGGGATCCGAGCAGTACTTC. It specifies CASSLSGQGSEQYF.

This clonotype was detected many times. The rearrangement uses TRBV28 and TRBJ2-1; D unclear. The V end was cut by 5 bases, the J end by 1 base, with 12 bases between. The CDR3 is made up of 15 amino acids. Germline CDR1 is MDHEN and CDR2 is SYDVKM. The CDR3 sequence is CASSRRVSSYNEQFF. As DNA, the CDR3 is TGTGCCAGCAGTCGCCGGGTCTCTTCCTACAATGAGCAGTTCTTC.